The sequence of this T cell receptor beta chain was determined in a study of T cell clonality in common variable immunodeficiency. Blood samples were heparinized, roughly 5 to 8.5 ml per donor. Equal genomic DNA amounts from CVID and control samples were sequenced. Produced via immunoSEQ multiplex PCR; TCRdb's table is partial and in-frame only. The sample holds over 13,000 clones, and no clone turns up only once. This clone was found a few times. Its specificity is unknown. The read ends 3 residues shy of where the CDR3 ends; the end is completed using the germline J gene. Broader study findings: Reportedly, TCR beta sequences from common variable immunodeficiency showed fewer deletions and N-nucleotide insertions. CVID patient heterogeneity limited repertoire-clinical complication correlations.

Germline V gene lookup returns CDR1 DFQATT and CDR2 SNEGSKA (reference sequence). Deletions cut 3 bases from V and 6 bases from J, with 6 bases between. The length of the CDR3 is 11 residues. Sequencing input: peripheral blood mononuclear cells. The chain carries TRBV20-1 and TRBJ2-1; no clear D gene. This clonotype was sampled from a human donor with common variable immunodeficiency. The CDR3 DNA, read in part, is TGCAGTGCTAGGCTAGGCAATGAG. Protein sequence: CSARLGNE. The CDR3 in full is CSARLGNEQFF.